This T cell receptor beta chain appears in the sequencing data of a study of T-cell reconstitution after alpha-beta-depleted transplantation in children. Study-wide findings and caveats: Reportedly, alpha-beta T cells present about two months post-transplant originated from several hundred expanded clones of graft origin. Fresh T-cell production supplied most of the T-cell counts and diversity seen one year after transplant. Surviving recipient T cells and thymic progenitors accounted for the high day-60 TCRbeta diversity observed in some patients.

Comment on this clonotype: Its antigen is as yet unknown. One end of the junction fails to match germline, which may point to a read error.

In germline, CDR1 is DFQATT, CDR2 SNEGSKA (reference sequence). The length of the CDR3 is 17 residues. The authors prepared the TCRbeta library with unique molecular identifiers. MiXCR, run by TCRdb on the PCR reads, gives a single entry per CDR3 protein. The table includes 17,000 or so distinct CDR3 sequences, roughly an eighth detected once. The rearrangement joins TRBV20-1 to TRBJ2-1; 14 bases agree with TRBD2. This TCR came from a boy in the first two years of life who had a stem cell transplant for Wiskott-Aldrich syndrome, so the T cells may come from the graft donor. This specimen was PBMCs, mostly from graft donor cells, taken 180 days after TCRalphabeta/CD19-depleted stem cell transplant. As DNA, the CDR3 is TGCTGTGCTTCGGGACTAGCGGGAGCCAGCTCCTACAATGAGCAGTTCTTC. This encodes CCASGLAGASSYNEQFF.